These 22 T cell receptor beta chains share one sample of origin, sequenced in a study of T-cell reconstitution after alpha-beta-depleted transplantation in children. Preparation of the TCRbeta library used unique molecular identifiers. TCRdb re-called the PCR reads with MiXCR, one entry per CDR3 protein. Of more than 300,000 distinct CDR3 sequences listed, 15% to 20% are singletons. The sample in question was PBMCs, mostly from graft donor cells, obtained 360 days after TCRalphabeta/CD19-depleted stem cell transplant. These receptor sequences come from a male patient aged 2-10 years who had a stem cell transplant for acute lymphoblastic leukemia, so the T cells may come from the graft donor.

This clonotype was recorded many times. The CDR3 here is CASSFPSGNGEQFF. The CDR3 region has the DNA TGCGCCAGCAGCTTTCCTAGCGGGAACGGTGAGCAGTTCTTC. V usage is TRBV5-1 and J usage is TRBJ2-1; 9 bases line up with TRBD2. The CDR3 has 14 amino acids. Trimming removed 2 bases from V and 9 bases from J; junction bases left unmatched: 6. Germline lookup yields CDR1 SGHRS and CDR2 YFSETQ.

A few counts support this clonotype. The chain employs TRBV3-1 and TRBJ2-5, with D perhaps matching TRBD1 or TRBD2 (5 bases each). Trimming pared 4 bases from V and 13 bases from J, leaving 19 bases between. The V gene's germline CDR1 is LGHDT and CDR2 YNNKEL (reference sequence). This CDR3 spans 13 amino acids. The CDR3 region has the DNA TGTGCCAGCAGCCCCCTGAGAGGGACCCTAGCGTACTTC. This translates into CASSPLRGTLAYF.

Ten or more counts support this clonotype. The chain carries TRBV7-6 and TRBJ2-1, with D possibly being TRBD2 (5 bases). This CDR3 is built from 15 residues. V was clipped by 5 bases and J by 5 bases, with 16 bases between them. CDR1 and CDR2 (germline): SGHVS, FNYEAQ. The CDR3 DNA is TGTGCCAGCAGCGGACCGAAGAGGGTGGACAATGAGCAGTTCTTC. As protein: CASSGPKRVDNEQFF.

J is TRBJ1-6 and V is TRBV20-1; 9 positions match TRBD1. V lost 0 bases, J lost 8 bases, and 5 bases stayed unmatched. The length of the CDR3 is 15 residues. Per germline, CDR1 DFQATT and CDR2 SNEGSKA (reference sequence). The CDR3 sequence: CSARDRRQGDSPLHF. The CDR3 DNA sequence: TGCAGTGCTAGAGATCGCAGACAGGGGGATTCACCCCTCCACTTT.

This clonotype came up many times. The chain joins TRBV20-1 to TRBJ2-2; TRBD2 aligns across 9 bases. V trimming: 1 base; J trimming: 7 bases; junction bases outside the gene matches: 10. This CDR3 is built from 16 residues. Germline lookup yields CDR1 DFQATT and CDR2 SNEGSKA (reference sequence). The CDR3 DNA is TGCAGTGCTAGAGCTCTCGAGACTAGCGGTCGCGGGGAGCTGTTTTTT. It is translated as CSARALETSGRGELFF.

Only a few counts were recorded for this clonotype. The chain employs TRBV12-3 or TRBV12-4 and TRBJ2-7; D ambiguous. The CDR3 extends over 14 amino acids. The V gene lost 2 bases and the J gene lost 2 bases, with 10 bases spanning the gap. Written as DNA, the CDR3 is TGTGCCAGCAGTTTACGCGCGGAAACCTACGAGCAGTACTTC. Its translation is CASSLRAETYEQYF.

Ten or more counts support this clonotype. The V and J genes are TRBV7-2 and TRBJ2-7; 7 nucleotides align to TRBD1. Germline V CDR1 and CDR2: SGHTA, FQGNSA. V trimming: 1 base; J trimming: 5 bases; junction bases outside the gene matches: 5. The CDR3 covers 14 residues. The CDR3 spells CASSLGQGRNEQYF. Here the CDR3 DNA reads TGTGCCAGCAGCTTAGGACAGGGTCGAAACGAGCAGTACTTC.

V gene TRBV4-1 combines with J gene TRBJ2-7, with D hard to call. V lost 1 base to trimming and J lost 2 bases, with 18 bases between them. The CDR3 has 17 residues. The germline V gene has CDR1 MGHRA and CDR2 YSYEKL. CDR3 region: CASSQGVPGELPYEQYF. The CDR3 region has the DNA TGCGCCAGCAGCCAAGGGGTCCCGGGCGAATTGCCCTACGAGCAGTACTTC.

This chain connects TRBV7-9 to TRBJ1-4, with unresolved D. Trimming shortened V by 7 bases and J by 6 bases, and 15 bases separated the two germline ends. Germline V gene lookup returns CDR1 SEHNR and CDR2 FQNEAQ (reference sequence). This CDR3 contains 14 residues. The CDR3 protein is CASNSRGSDEKLFF. As DNA, the CDR3 is TGTGCCAGCAACTCCCGGGGATCGGATGAAAAACTGTTTTTT.

The chain uses TRBV12-3 or TRBV12-4 and TRBJ2-7; 7 bases map to TRBD1. This CDR3 is 14 amino acids long. J was trimmed by 7 bases and V by 5 bases; bases with no gene match: 11. The CDR3 loop reads CASSLDRASWEQYF. The CDR3 coding sequence is TGTGCCAGCAGTCTTGACAGGGCCAGCTGGGAGCAGTACTTC.

V is TRBV4-3 and J is TRBJ2-2; D gene uncertain. Trimming removed 1 base at V and 6 bases at J, with 12 bases between. This CDR3 region has 15 residues. Per germline, CDR1 LGHNA and CDR2 YSLEER. CDR3: CASSQGPAFAGELFF. The CDR3 nucleotides read TGCGCCAGCAGCCAAGGCCCCGCCTTTGCCGGGGAGCTGTTTTTT.

Only a few counts were recorded for this clonotype. The chain is built from TRBV12-3 or TRBV12-4 and TRBJ2-7, with D perhaps matching TRBD1 (6 bases). The CDR3 sequence is 15 residues long. V dropped 1 base and J dropped 3 bases, with 13 bases sitting between them. CDR3 in DNA: TGTGCCAGCAGTTTAGGAGGGACACAGTTCTACGAGCAGTACTTC. Translating it yields CASSLGGTQFYEQYF.

V gene TRBV4-1 combines with J gene TRBJ2-3; tentative D call: TRBD2 (5 bases). This CDR3 is built from 14 residues. The germline V gene encodes CDR1 MGHRA and CDR2 YSYEKL. The germline V and J ends were trimmed by 6 bases and 0 bases, with 10 bases remaining between them. In DNA form, the CDR3 reads TGCGCCAGCAGGCGGACTTTTAGCACAGATACGCAGTATTTT. Its translation: CASRRTFSTDTQYF.

The table lists this clonotype with a few counts. The chain has TRBV20-1 and TRBJ2-7; D not certain. V gave up 6 bases and J gave up 6 bases, with 18 bases separating them. The germline V gene encodes CDR1 DFQATT and CDR2 SNEGSKA (reference sequence). The CDR3 has 13 residues. CDR3: CSAPLTRLGEQYF. The CDR3 nucleotides are TGCAGTGCCCCCTTAACGCGGCTCGGCGAGCAGTACTTC.

This clonotype was seen at least ten times. V is TRBV30 and J is TRBJ2-7; perhaps D is TRBD1 or TRBD2 (5 bases each). Germline loops: CDR1 GTSNPN, CDR2 SVGIG (reference sequence). V was trimmed by 4 bases and J by 4 bases, leaving 14 bases between them. This CDR3 spans 13 amino acids. The CDR3 nucleotides are TGTGCCTGGAACCTGGGACCACCGTACGAGCAGTACTTC. Translation gives CAWNLGPPYEQYF.

This clonotype has more than one count but fewer than ten. This sequence joins TRBV5-1 and TRBJ2-3, with D possibly called TRBD1 or TRBD2 (5 bases each). The CDR3 extends over 16 amino acids. Germline lookup yields CDR1 SGHRS and CDR2 YFSETQ. V shed 4 bases and J shed 4 bases, with 19 bases lying between them. The DNA for the CDR3 is TGCGCCAGCAGCCCTACGACAGATCCGGGGCCAGATACGCAGTATTTT. Amino acids: CASSPTTDPGPDTQYF.

This clonotype appeared a few times. The gene calls are TRBV10-3 and TRBJ2-2; 11 bases match TRBD2. The length of the CDR3 is 17 residues. The germline V gene has CDR1 ENHRY and CDR2 SYGVKD. With V trimmed by 3 bases and J by 2 bases, 5 bases remained unmatched. The DNA for the CDR3 is TGTGCCATCAGTGATAGCGGGAGGGCGGCAAACACCGGGGAGCTGTTTTTT. It specifies CAISDSGRAANTGELFF.

V usage is TRBV3-1 and J usage is TRBJ2-3; D perhaps matches TRBD1 (6 bases). V dropped 1 base and J dropped 5 bases, with 10 bases sitting between them. Per germline, CDR1 LGHDT and CDR2 YNNKEL (reference sequence). The CDR3 totals 14 residues. In DNA form, the CDR3 reads TGTGCCAGCAGCCAAGGGGACACAAGAGATACGCAGTATTTT. This gives the protein CASSQGDTRDTQYF.

Many counts were recorded for this clonotype. The genes are TRBV5-1 and TRBJ2-5; maybe TRBD1 (5 bases). V was trimmed by 2 bases and J by 0 bases, leaving 23 bases between them. This CDR3 is 19 amino acids long. In germline, CDR1 is SGHRS, CDR2 YFSETQ. CDR3 bases: TGCGCCAGCAGCTTTCTTCCTGCGATCAGGGATTCGTACCAAGAGACCCAGTACTTC. Translating it yields CASSFLPAIRDSYQETQYF.

This clonotype appeared a few times. V gene TRBV24-1 combines with J gene TRBJ2-1; D uncertain. The germline V gene encodes CDR1 KGHDR and CDR2 SFDVKD. Trimming removed 11 bases from V and 5 bases from J, with 3 bases in between. The CDR3 contains 9 residues. For the CDR3, the DNA is TGTGCCAACAACAATGAGCAGTTCTTC. Its protein is CANNNEQFF.

This clonotype was seen many times. V and J are TRBV6-5 and TRBJ2-3; TRBD1 aligns across 10 bases. The germline V gene encodes CDR1 MNHEY and CDR2 SVGAGI. V lost 8 bases to trimming and J lost 1 base; unmatched junction nucleotides: 15. The CDR3 is made up of 18 amino acids. DNA of the CDR3: TGTGCCAGCCTACGGCGGGACAGGGGTATCTCTGGCACAGATACGCAGTATTTT. Translating gives CASLRRDRGISGTDTQYF.

Remarks on this clonotype: Its ends do not fully match the called genes, so a read error is possible. This rearrangement joins TRBV7-9 to TRBJ2-3; D gene uncertain. The CDR3 runs to 15 residues. The germline gives CDR1 SEHNR, CDR2 FQNEAQ (reference sequence). CDR3 loop: CGSSLFTGYTDTQYF. The CDR3 nucleotides are TGTGGCAGCAGCTTATTCACCGGGTACACAGATACGCAGTATTTT.